This T cell receptor beta chain appears in the sequencing data of a study of metastatic and nonmetastatic thyroid tumors. As for the study in general: Patients with malignant and benign thyroid disease provided blood and tumor or nodule tissue, whose repertoires were compared.

This clone was seen repeatedly, ten times or more. TCRdb re-called the PCR reads through MiXCR. The table lists roughly 90,000 clones, approximately 15% of them singletons. Each patient went into thyroid surgery without having received any treatment. The length of the CDR3 is 18 residues. Losses at the gene ends were 3 bases for V and 0 bases for J; bases not matched to a gene: 9. Germline V gene data show CDR1 as LNHDA and CDR2 as SQIVND (reference sequence). V usage is TRBV19 and J usage is TRBJ2-1; 9 nucleotides match TRBD2. What was sequenced was blood. The receptor was isolated from a female donor with papillary thyroid cancer or a benign thyroid nodule (not recorded which). Some clones in this sample may be carry-over from other donors' samples. CDR3 coding DNA: TGTGCCAGTAGTATCGTTAGCGGGGGCGTGAGCTCCTACAATGAGCAGTTCTTC. Translated, it gives CASSIVSGGVSSYNEQFF.